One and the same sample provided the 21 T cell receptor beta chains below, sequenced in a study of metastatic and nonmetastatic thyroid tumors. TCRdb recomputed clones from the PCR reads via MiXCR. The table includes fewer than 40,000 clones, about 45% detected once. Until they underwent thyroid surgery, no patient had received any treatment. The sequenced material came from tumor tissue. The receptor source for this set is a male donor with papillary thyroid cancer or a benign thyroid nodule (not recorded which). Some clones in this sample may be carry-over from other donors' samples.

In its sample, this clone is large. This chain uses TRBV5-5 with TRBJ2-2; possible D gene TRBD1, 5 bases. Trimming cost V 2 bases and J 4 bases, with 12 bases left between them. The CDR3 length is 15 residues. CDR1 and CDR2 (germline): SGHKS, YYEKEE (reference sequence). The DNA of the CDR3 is TGTGCCAGCAGCTTAGGGGCCACGTCCACCGGGGAGCTGTTTTTT. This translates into CASSLGATSTGELFF.

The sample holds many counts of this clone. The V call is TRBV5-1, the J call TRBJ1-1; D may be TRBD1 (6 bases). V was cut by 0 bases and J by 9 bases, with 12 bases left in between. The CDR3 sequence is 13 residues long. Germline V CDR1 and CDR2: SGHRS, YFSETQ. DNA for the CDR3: TGCGCCAGCAGCTTGGACACAGGGTCTAAAGCTTTCTTT. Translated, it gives CASSLDTGSKAFF.

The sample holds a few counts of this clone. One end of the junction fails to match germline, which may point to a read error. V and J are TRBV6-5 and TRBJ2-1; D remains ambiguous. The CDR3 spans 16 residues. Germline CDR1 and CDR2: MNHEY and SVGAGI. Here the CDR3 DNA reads TGTGCCAGCAGTGACTCGTCCCAGAGCTCCTACAATGAGCAGTTCTTC. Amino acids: CASSDSSQSSYNEQFF.

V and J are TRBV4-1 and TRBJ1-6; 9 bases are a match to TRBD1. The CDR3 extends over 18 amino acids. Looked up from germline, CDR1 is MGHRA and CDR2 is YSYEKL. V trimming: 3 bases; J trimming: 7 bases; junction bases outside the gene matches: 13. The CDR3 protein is CASSHGKGTGRKNSPLHF. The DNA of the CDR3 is TGCGCCAGCAGCCACGGAAAAGGGACAGGGAGAAAAAATTCACCCCTCCACTTT.

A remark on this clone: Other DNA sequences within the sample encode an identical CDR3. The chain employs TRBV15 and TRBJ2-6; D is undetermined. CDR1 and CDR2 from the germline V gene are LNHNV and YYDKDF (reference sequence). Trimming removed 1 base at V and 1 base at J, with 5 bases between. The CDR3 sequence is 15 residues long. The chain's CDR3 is CATSRVSSGANVLTF. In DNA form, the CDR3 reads TGTGCCACCAGCAGAGTCAGTTCTGGGGCCAACGTCCTGACTTTC.

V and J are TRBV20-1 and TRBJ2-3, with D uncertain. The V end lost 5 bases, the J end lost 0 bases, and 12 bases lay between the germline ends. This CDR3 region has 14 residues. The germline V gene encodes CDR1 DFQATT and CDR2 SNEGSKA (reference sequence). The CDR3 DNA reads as TGCAGTGCTTTCCTAGGTTCTAGCACAGATACGCAGTATTTT. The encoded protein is CSAFLGSSTDTQYF.

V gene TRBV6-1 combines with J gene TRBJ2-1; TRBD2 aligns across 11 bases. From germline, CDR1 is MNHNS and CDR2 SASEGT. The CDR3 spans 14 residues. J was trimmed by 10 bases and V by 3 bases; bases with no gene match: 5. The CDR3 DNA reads TGTGCCAGCAGTGAGGGGACTAGCGGTTGGGAGCAGTTCTTC. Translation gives CASSEGTSGWEQFF.

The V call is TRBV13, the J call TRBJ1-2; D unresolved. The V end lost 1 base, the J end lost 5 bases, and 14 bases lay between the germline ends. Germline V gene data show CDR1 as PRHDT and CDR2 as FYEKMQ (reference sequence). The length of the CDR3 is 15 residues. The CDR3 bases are TGTGCCAGCAGCTTAGAGGGTGAGGCACCTTATGGCTACACCTTC. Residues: CASSLEGEAPYGYTF.

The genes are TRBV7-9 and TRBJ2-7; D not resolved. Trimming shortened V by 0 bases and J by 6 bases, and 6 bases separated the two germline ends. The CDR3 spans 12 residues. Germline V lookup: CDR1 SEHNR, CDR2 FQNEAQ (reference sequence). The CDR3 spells CASSLAGSEQYF. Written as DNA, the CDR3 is TGTGCCAGCAGCTTAGCGGGGTCCGAGCAGTACTTC.

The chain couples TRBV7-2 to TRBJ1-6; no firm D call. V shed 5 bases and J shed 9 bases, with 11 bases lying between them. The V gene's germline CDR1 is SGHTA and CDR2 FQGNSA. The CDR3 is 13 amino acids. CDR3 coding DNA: TGTGCCAGCAGCCCCGACGGGAGTTCACCCCTCCACTTT. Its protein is CASSPDGSSPLHF.

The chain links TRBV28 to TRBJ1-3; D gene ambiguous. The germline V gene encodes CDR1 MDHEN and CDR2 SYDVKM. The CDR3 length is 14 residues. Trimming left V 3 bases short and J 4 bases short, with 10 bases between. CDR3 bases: TGTGCCAGCAGTTTTTGGGCATCCGGAAACACCATATATTTT. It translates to CASSFWASGNTIYF.

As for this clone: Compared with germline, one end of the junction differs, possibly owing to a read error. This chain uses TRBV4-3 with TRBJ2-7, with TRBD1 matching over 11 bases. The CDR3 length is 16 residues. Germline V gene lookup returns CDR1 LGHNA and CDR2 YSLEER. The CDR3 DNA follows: TGCGCCAGCATCCAAGAGGCCGGGACAGGGGGCTACGAGCAGTACTTC. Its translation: CASIQEAGTGGYEQYF.

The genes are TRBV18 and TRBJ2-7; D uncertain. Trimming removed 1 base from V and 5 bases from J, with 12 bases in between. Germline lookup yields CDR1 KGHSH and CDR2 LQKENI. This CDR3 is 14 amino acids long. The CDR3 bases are TGTGCCAGCTCACCACAGGTTGGTGGGGACGAGCAGTACTTC. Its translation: CASSPQVGGDEQYF.

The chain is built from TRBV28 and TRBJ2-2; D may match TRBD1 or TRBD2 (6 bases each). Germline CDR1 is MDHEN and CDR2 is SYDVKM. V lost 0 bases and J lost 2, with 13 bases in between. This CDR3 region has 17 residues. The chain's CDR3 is CASSLWARGGNTGELFF. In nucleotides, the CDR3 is TGTGCCAGCAGTTTATGGGCCAGGGGAGGAAACACCGGGGAGCTGTTTTTT.

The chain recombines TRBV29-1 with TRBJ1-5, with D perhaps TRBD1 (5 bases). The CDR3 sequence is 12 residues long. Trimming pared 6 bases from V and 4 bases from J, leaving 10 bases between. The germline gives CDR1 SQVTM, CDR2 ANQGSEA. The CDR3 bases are TGCAGCGTGGGGACCGATAATCAGCCCCAGCATTTT. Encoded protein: CSVGTDNQPQHF.

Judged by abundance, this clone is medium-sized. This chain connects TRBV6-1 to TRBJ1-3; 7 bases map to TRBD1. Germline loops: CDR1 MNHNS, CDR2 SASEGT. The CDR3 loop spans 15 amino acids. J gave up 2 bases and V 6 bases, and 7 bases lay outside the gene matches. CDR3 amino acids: CASSRRGDPGNTIYF. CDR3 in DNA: TGTGCCAGCAGCCGCAGGGGGGACCCTGGAAACACCATATATTTT.

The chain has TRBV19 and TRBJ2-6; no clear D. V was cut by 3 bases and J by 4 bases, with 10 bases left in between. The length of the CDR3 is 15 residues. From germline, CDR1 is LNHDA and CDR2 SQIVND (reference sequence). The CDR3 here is CASSIEARGANVLTF. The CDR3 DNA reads TGTGCCAGTAGTATTGAGGCAAGGGGGGCCAACGTCCTGACTTTC. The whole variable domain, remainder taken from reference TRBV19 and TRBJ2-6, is DGGITQSPKYLFRKEGQNVTLSCEQNLNHDAMYWYRQDPGQGLRLIYYSQIVNDFQKGDIAEGYSVSREKKESFPLTVTSAQKNPTAFYLCASSIEARGANVLTFGAGSRLTVL.

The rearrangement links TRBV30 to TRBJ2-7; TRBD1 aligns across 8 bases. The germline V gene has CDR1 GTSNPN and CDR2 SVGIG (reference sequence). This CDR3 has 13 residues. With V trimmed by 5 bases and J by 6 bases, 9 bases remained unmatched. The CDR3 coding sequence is TGTGCCTGGTCGCAGGGGGCGCGATCCGAGCAGTACTTC. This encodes CAWSQGARSEQYF. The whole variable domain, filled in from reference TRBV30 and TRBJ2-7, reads SQTIHQWPATLVQPVGSPLSLECTVEGTSNPNLYWYRQAAGRGLQLLFYSVGIGQISSEVPQNLSASRPQDRQFILSSKKLLLSDSGFYLCAWSQGARSEQYFGPGTRLTVT.

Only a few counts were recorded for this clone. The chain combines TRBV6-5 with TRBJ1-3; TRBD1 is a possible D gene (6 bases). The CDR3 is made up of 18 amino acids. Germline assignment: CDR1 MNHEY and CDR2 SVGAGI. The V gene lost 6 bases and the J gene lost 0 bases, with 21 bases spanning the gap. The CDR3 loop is CASRAPGGGPLSGNTIYF. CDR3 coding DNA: TGTGCCAGCAGAGCTCCTGGCGGGGGGCCCCTCTCTGGAAACACCATATATTTT.

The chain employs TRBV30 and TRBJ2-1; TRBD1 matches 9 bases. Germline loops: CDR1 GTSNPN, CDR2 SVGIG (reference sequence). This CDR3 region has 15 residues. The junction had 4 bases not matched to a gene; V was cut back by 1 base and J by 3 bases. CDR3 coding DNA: TGTGCCTGGAGTGGGGGGACAGGGATCTACAATGAGCAGTTCTTC. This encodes CAWSGGTGIYNEQFF.

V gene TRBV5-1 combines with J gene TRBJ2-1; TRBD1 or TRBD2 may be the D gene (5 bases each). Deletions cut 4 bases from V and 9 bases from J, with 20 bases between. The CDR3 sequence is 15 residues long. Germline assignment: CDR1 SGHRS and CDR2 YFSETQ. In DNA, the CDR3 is TGCGCCAGCAGCGTGCTGGGGCTAGCTGCTTTTGAGCAGTTCTTC. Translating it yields CASSVLGLAAFEQFF.